The 19 T cell receptor beta chains listed next were all sequenced from one sample in a study of control samples from healthy donors and cancer patients. Generated by immunoSEQ multiplex PCR, the TCRdb table keeps only in-frame clones and is missing some. The data contain approximately 70,000 clones, around 87% of them singletons. The sequencing sample was made of PBMCs. The receptors shown here come from a woman aged 50 to 60 with head and neck cancer.

This chain links TRBV13 with TRBJ1-1; maybe TRBD1 (5 bases). Germline values: CDR1 PRHDT, CDR2 FYEKMQ (reference sequence). V shed 1 base and J shed 0 bases, with 12 bases lying between them. The CDR3 covers 16 residues. This chain's CDR3 is CASSLAGSLMNTEAFF. As DNA, the CDR3 is TGTGCCAGCAGCTTAGCAGGGTCCCTCATGAACACTGAAGCTTTCTTT.

In its sample, this clone was seen a few times. This rearrangement joins TRBV30 to TRBJ1-1, with TRBD1 as a possible D gene (5 bases). From germline, CDR1 is GTSNPN and CDR2 SVGIG (reference sequence). Between the trimmed V and J ends, which lost 0 bases and 0 bases, there was a span of 14 bases. The CDR3 sequence is 16 residues long. This CDR3 reads CAWSVNRTRLNTEAFF. CDR3 DNA sequence: TGTGCCTGGAGTGTTAACCGGACACGGTTGAACACTGAAGCTTTCTTT. The variable domain in full, completed from reference TRBV30 and TRBJ1-1, reads SQTIHQWPATLVQPVGSPLSLECTVEGTSNPNLYWYRQAAGRGLQLLFYSVGIGQISSEVPQNLSASRPQDRQFILSSKKLLLSDSGFYLCAWSVNRTRLNTEAFFGQGTRLTVV.

In DNA, the CDR3 is TGCGCCAGCAGCCAAGATAGATGGGGATCGAACACCGGGGAGCTGTTTTTT. Encoded protein: CASSQDRWGSNTGELFF. The chain joins TRBV4-1 to TRBJ2-2, with D uncertain. CDR1 and CDR2 from the germline V gene are MGHRA and YSYEKL. The CDR3 loop spans 17 amino acids. Trimming cost V 0 bases and J 0 bases, with 11 bases left between them.

This chain links TRBV6-2 or TRBV6-3 with TRBJ2-7; 8 bases agree with TRBD2. V lost 2 bases, J lost 1 base, and 19 bases stayed unmatched. Germline CDR1 MNHEY, CDR2 SVGEGT. The CDR3 contains 20 residues. The CDR3 here is CASSYLKGQRGTGRSYEQYF. CDR3 in DNA: TGTGCCAGCAGTTACCTGAAGGGCCAGCGGGGGACCGGCAGGTCCTACGAGCAGTACTTC.

This clone was detected a few times. V usage is TRBV28 and J usage is TRBJ2-2; 10 bases are shared with TRBD2. CDR3 length: 17 amino acids. J gave up 2 bases and V 3 bases, and 6 bases lay outside the gene matches. Germline CDR1 MDHEN, CDR2 SYDVKM. CDR3: CASSFRLAGVNTGELFF. For the CDR3, the DNA is TGTGCCAGCAGTTTTCGGCTAGCGGGGGTAAACACCGGGGAGCTGTTTTTT.

This clone was recorded a few times. The J gene is TRBJ2-5, the V gene TRBV2; D is perhaps TRBD2 (5 bases). V lost 7 bases, J lost 3 bases, and 12 bases lay in between. This CDR3 comprises 13 residues. Looked up from germline, CDR1 is SNHLY and CDR2 is FYNNEI. As DNA, the CDR3 is TGTGCCAGCACCCCTAGCACGAAAGAGACCCAGTACTTC. Its translation: CASTPSTKETQYF.

V is TRBV30 and J is TRBJ1-1; a possible D gene is TRBD1 (5 bases). Germline-derived CDR1 and CDR2 are GTSNPN and SVGIG (reference sequence). The CDR3 loop spans 12 amino acids. Trimming removed 8 bases at V and 4 bases at J, with 14 bases between. CDR3 sequence: CATKRGSTEAFF. Here the CDR3 DNA reads TGTGCCACAAAAAGGGGCAGCACTGAAGCTTTCTTT.

The table lists this clone with a few counts. The J gene is TRBJ2-3, the V gene TRBV6-4; TRBD2 might be the D (6 bases). The CDR3 is made up of 14 amino acids. Germline loops: CDR1 MRHNA, CDR2 SNTAGT. V was cut by 4 bases and J by 4 bases, with 12 bases left in between. The CDR3 DNA reads TGTGCCAGCAGTGTTACGGGGGAATCAGATACGCAGTATTTT. Translating it yields CASSVTGESDTQYF.

This sequence joins TRBV19 and TRBJ2-2, with D perhaps being TRBD1 or TRBD2 (5 bases each). This CDR3 spans 13 amino acids. Germline V CDR1 and CDR2: LNHDA, SQIVND (reference sequence). Trimming cost V 5 bases and J 5 bases, with 9 bases left between them. This CDR3 is CASSGTGTGELFF. In DNA, the CDR3 is TGTGCCAGTAGTGGGACCGGGACCGGGGAGCTGTTTTTT.

V is TRBV6-1 and J is TRBJ2-5, with TRBD1 matching over 7 bases. Trimming removed 2 bases from V and 6 bases from J; junction bases left unmatched: 6. Germline CDR1 MNHNS, CDR2 SASEGT. This CDR3 comprises 14 residues. The CDR3 region has the DNA TGTGCCAGCAGTGAAATGGGCAGGGGGAAGACCCAGTACTTC. It yields the protein CASSEMGRGKTQYF.

The J gene is TRBJ1-1, the V gene TRBV27; a possible D gene is TRBD1 (6 bases). This CDR3 has 13 residues. Trimming removed 6 bases from V and 7 bases from J, with 15 bases in between. CDR1 and CDR2 (germline): MNHEY, SMNVEV (reference sequence). This CDR3 is CASREQGRYEAFF. The CDR3 DNA reads TGTGCCAGCAGGGAACAGGGTAGATATGAAGCTTTCTTT.

The chain recombines TRBV30 with TRBJ1-5, with 7 bases identical to TRBD1. CDR1 and CDR2 (germline): GTSNPN, SVGIG (reference sequence). The CDR3 is made up of 16 amino acids. The CDR3 spells CASRGTALYSNQPQHF. The CDR3 bases are TGTGCTTCGAGAGGGACAGCTTTATATAGCAATCAGCCCCAGCATTTT.

The rearrangement links TRBV11-3 to TRBJ2-1; 8 bases are shared with TRBD2. There are 16 residues in the CDR3. V lost 5 bases to trimming and J lost 6 bases; unmatched junction nucleotides: 12. Germline assignment: CDR1 SGHNT and CDR2 YENEEA. As DNA, the CDR3 is TGTGCCAGCAGCCCCGGGGGAACTAGCGGCGGCAATGAGCAGTTCTTC. Its translation is CASSPGGTSGGNEQFF.

The rearrangement links TRBV6-5 to TRBJ2-3; 7 bases map to TRBD1. The CDR3 runs to 14 residues. J was trimmed by 0 bases and V by 7 bases; bases with no gene match: 4. Germline V gene sequence: CDR1 MNHEY, CDR2 SVGAGI. The CDR3 DNA reads as TGTGCCAGCATTAGGACAGGCAGCACAGATACGCAGTATTTT. Protein product: CASIRTGSTDTQYF.

This clone was found a few times. This chain uses TRBV10-3 with TRBJ2-7; TRBD1 matches at 7 bases. Per germline, CDR1 ENHRY and CDR2 SYGVKD. With V trimmed by 3 bases and J by 5 bases, 4 bases remained unmatched. There are 13 residues in the CDR3. This chain's CDR3 is CAISDRGYDEQYF. The CDR3 nucleotides are TGTGCCATCAGTGACAGGGGGTACGACGAGCAGTACTTC.

This clone came up once. The chain couples TRBV3-1 (or the pseudogene TRBV3-2) to TRBJ2-5; 9 bases map to TRBD2. V was pared by 4 bases and J by 5 bases, with 11 bases of the junction left unmatched. The germline gives CDR1 LGHDT, CDR2 YNNKEL (reference sequence). CDR3 length equals 16 residues. In DNA, the CDR3 is TGTGCCAGCAGCCTTCGGCGGGGGGGCCTTTCGGAGACCCAGTACTTC. It yields the protein CASSLRRGGLSETQYF.

The J gene is TRBJ2-7, the V gene TRBV19, with TRBD1 matching 9 bases. Germline V gene lookup returns CDR1 LNHDA and CDR2 SQIVND (reference sequence). The CDR3 is 14 amino acids. V was clipped by 1 base and J by 6 bases; unmatched bases: 4. CDR3 protein: CASSIGDRASEQYF. The CDR3 DNA reads TGTGCCAGTAGTATAGGGGACAGGGCCAGCGAGCAGTACTTC.

V gene TRBV11-2 combines with J gene TRBJ2-1, with D possibly being TRBD1 or TRBD2 (5 bases each). Trimming took 3 bases from V and 14 from J, leaving 20 bases between them. CDR1 is SGHAT, CDR2 FQNNGV, per germline. There are 14 residues in the CDR3. The CDR3 here is CASSFQRGPHGEFF. The CDR3 bases are TGTGCCAGCAGCTTCCAGAGGGGCCCCCACGGGGAGTTCTTC.

This chain links TRBV5-6 with TRBJ2-5; D may correspond to TRBD1 or TRBD2 (7 bases each). Trimming took 7 bases from V and 4 from J, leaving 14 bases between them. This CDR3 has 13 amino acids. Germline CDR1 and CDR2: SGHDT and YYEEEE. The CDR3 coding sequence is TGTGCCAGCTCAGGGGGGGCCAGAGAGACCCAGTACTTC. Translation gives CASSGGARETQYF.